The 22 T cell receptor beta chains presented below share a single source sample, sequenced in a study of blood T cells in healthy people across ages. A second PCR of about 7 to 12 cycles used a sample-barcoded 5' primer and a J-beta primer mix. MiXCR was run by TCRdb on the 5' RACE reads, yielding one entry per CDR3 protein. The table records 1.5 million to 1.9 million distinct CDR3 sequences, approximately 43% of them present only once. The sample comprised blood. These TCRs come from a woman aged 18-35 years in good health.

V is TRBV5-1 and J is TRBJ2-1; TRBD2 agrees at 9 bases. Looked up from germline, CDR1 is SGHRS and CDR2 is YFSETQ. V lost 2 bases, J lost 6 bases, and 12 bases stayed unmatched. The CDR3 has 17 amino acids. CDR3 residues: CASSFPPAGGPGNEQFF. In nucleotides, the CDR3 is TGCGCCAGCAGCTTTCCCCCGGCGGGAGGGCCCGGCAATGAGCAGTTCTTC.

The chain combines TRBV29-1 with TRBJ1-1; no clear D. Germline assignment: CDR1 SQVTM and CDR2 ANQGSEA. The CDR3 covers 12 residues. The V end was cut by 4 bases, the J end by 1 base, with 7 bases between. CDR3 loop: CSVGLGNTEAFF. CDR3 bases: TGCAGCGTTGGTCTCGGGAACACTGAAGCTTTCTTT.

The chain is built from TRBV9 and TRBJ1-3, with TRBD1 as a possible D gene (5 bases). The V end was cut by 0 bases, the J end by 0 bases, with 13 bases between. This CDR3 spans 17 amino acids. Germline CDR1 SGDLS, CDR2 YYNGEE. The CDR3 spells CASSVDDRGFSGNTIYF. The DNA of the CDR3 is TGTGCCAGCAGCGTAGACGACCGGGGGTTCTCTGGAAACACCATATATTTT.

Written as DNA, the CDR3 is TGTGCCTGGAGTGTCGGGGGGATCTCCTACAATGAGCAGTTCTTC. It translates to CAWSVGGISYNEQFF. The chain uses TRBV30 and TRBJ2-1, with 7 bases fitting TRBD2. The CDR3 is made up of 15 amino acids. Losses at the gene ends were 0 bases for V and 0 bases for J; bases not matched to a gene: 2. Looked up from germline, CDR1 is GTSNPN and CDR2 is SVGIG (reference sequence).

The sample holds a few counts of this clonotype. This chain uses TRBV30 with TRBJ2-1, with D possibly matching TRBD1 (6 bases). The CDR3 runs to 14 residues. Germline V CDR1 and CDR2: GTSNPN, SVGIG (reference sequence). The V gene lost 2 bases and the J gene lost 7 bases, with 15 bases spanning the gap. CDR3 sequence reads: CAWSLAGVVNEQFF. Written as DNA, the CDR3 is TGTGCCTGGAGTCTCGCAGGGGTGGTTAATGAGCAGTTCTTC.

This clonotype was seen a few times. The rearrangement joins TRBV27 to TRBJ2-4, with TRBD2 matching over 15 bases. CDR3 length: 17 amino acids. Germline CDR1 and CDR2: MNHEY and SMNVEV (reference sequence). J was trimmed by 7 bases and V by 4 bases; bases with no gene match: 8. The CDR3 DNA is TGTGCCAGCAGTTCCGGACTAGCGGGAGGGCCGGGGAACATTCAGTACTTC. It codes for CASSSGLAGGPGNIQYF.

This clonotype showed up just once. The CDR3 coding sequence is TGCGCCAGCAGCCAAGGGGTCGGCTCTGGAAACACCATATATTTT. Protein: CASSQGVGSGNTIYF. The chain links TRBV4-3 to TRBJ1-3; D remains ambiguous. V was clipped by 1 base and J by 0 bases, with 7 bases between them. Germline CDR1 and CDR2: LGHNA and YSLEER. This CDR3 comprises 15 residues.

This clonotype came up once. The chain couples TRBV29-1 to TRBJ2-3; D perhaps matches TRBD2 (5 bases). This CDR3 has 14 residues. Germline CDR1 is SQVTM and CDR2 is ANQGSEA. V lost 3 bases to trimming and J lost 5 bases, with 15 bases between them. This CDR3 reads CSVDGGRRGDTQYF. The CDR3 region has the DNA TGCAGCGTTGACGGAGGAAGACGTGGAGATACGCAGTATTTT.

CDR3 nucleotide sequence: TGTGCCAGCAGCACCCCTCCGGGACAGGGTCTTTTGTATCAGCCCCAGCATTTT. Its protein is CASSTPPGQGLLYQPQHF. The genes are TRBV7-2 and TRBJ1-5; TRBD1 agrees at 9 bases. The V and J ends lost 5 bases and 5 bases, in that order; junction bases with no gene match: 16. There are 18 residues in the CDR3. CDR1 is SGHTA and CDR2 is FQGNSA in the germline V gene.

CDR3 bases: TGTGCCAGCAGCGTAGGGACTAGCGCCTTTGGTACGCAGTATTTT. This encodes CASSVGTSAFGTQYF. The chain uses TRBV9 and TRBJ2-3, with TRBD2 matching 9 bases. Germline lookup yields CDR1 SGDLS and CDR2 YYNGEE. CDR3 length: 15 amino acids. The J segment lost 8 bases and the V segment lost 0 bases, leaving 7 bases of the junction unmatched.

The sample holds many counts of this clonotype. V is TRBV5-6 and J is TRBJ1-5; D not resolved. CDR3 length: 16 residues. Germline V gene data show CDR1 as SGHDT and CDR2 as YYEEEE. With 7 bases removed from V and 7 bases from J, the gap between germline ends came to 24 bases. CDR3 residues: CASGRSGNLVGQPQHF. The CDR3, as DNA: TGTGCCAGCGGGAGATCGGGAAACCTAGTGGGACAGCCCCAGCATTTT. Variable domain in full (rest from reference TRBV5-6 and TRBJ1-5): DAGVTQSPTHLIKTRGQQVTLRCSPKSGHDTVSWYQQALGQGPQFIFQYYEEEERQRGNFPDRFSGHQFPNYSSELNVNALLLGDSALYLCASGRSGNLVGQPQHFGDGTRLSIL.

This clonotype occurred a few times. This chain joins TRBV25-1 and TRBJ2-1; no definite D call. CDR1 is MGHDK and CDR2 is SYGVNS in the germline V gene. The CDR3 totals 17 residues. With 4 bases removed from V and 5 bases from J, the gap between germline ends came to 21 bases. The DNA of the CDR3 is TGTGCCAGCAGTGGGCCGGCAGCGACCCCTTGGGACAATGAGCAGTTCTTC. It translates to CASSGPAATPWDNEQFF.

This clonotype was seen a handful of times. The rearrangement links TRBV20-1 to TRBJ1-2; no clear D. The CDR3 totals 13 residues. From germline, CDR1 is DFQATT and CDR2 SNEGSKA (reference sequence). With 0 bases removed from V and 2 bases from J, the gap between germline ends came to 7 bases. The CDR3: CSAREQENYGYTF. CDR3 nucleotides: TGCAGTGCTAGAGAGCAGGAAAACTATGGCTACACCTTC.

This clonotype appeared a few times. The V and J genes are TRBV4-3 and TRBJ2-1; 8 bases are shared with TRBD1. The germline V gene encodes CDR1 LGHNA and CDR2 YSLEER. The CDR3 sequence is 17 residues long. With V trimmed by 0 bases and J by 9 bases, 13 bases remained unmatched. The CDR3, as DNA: TGCGCCAGCAGCCAAGAGACAGGGGATTCTCTAGAGGGTGAGCAGTTCTTC. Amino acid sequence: CASSQETGDSLEGEQFF.

CDR3 sequence: CASSNTGVRGPLHF. The CDR3 coding sequence is TGTGCCAGCAGCAATACAGGGGTCCGGGGACCCCTCCACTTT. V and J are TRBV12-3 or TRBV12-4 and TRBJ1-6; 7 nucleotides match TRBD1. The CDR3 totals 14 residues. V gave up 6 bases and J gave up 12 bases; unmatched junction bases: 11.

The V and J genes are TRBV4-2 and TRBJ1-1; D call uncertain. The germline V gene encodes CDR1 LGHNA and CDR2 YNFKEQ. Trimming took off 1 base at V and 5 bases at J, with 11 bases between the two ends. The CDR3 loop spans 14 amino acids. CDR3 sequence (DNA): TGTGCCAGCAGCCAAGGTTTGGAACTTACTGAAGCTTTCTTT. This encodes CASSQGLELTEAFF.

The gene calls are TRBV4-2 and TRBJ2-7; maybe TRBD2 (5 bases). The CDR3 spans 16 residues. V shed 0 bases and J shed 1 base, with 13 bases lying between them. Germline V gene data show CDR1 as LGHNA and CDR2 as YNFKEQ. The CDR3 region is CASSQEAGVGSYEQYF. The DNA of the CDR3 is TGTGCCAGCAGCCAAGAGGCCGGGGTTGGTTCCTACGAGCAGTACTTC.

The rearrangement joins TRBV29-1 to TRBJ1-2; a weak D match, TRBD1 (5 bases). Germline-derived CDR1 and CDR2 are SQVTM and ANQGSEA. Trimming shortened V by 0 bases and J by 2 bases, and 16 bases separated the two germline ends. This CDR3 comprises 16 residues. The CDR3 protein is CSVEDLRQTLNYGYTF. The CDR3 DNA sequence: TGCAGCGTTGAAGACCTGAGACAGACATTAAACTATGGCTACACCTTC.

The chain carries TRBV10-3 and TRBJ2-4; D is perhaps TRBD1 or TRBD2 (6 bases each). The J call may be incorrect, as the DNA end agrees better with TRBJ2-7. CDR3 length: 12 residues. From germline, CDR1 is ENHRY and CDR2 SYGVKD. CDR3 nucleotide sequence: TGTGCCATCAGTGGCGGGACAAGCGAGCAGTACTTC. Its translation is CAISGGTSEQYF.

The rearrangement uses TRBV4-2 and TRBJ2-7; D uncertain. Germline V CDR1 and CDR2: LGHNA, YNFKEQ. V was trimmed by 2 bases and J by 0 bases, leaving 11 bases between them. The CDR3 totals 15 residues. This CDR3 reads CASSQSSVSSYEQYF. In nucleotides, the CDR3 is TGTGCCAGCAGCCAATCTTCCGTAAGCTCCTACGAGCAGTACTTC.

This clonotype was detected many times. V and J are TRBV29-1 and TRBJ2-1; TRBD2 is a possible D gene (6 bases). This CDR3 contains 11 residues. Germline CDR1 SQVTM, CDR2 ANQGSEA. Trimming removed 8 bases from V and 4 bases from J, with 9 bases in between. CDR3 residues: CSSREYNEQFF. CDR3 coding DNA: TGCAGCTCTCGGGAGTACAATGAGCAGTTCTTC.

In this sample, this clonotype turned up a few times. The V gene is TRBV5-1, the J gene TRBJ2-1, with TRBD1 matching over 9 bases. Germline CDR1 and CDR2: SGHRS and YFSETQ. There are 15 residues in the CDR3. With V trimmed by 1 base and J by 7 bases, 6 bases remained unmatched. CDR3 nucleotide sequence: TGCGCCAGCAGCTTGACCGGGACAGGGTGGAATGAGCAGTTCTTC. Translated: CASSLTGTGWNEQFF.